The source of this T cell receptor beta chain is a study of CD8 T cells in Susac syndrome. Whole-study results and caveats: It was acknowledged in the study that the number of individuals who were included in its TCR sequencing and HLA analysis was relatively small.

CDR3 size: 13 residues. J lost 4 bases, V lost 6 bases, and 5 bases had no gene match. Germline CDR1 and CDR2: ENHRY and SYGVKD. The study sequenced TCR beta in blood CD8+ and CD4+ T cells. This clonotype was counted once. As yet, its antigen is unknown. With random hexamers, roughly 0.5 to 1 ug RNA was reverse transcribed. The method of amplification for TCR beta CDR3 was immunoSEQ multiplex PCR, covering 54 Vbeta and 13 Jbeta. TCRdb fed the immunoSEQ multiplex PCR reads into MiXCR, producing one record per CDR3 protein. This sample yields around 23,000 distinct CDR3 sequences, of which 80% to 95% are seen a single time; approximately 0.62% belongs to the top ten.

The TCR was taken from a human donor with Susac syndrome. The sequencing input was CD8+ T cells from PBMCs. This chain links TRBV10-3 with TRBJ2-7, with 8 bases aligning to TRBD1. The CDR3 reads CAIRTGESYEQYF. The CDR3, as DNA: TGTGCCATCAGGACAGGGGAATCATACGAGCAGTACTTC.